This T cell receptor (beta chain) was identified during a study of blood T cell repertoires in COVID-19. Looking at the study overall: COVID-19 samples, acute and convalescent, were from the United States, Italy and Spain. PBMCs, B-cell-depleted T cells, or T cells were the source of the cDNA or gDNA that made up the material.

V shed 5 bases and J shed 1 base, with 12 bases lying between them. The V gene's germline CDR1 is SGHAT and CDR2 FQNNGV. CDR3 length: 14 amino acids. As processed by the authors: It was from reference gene primer amplification that nucleated cell counts were estimated. Profiling relied on immunoSEQ multiplex PCR, and the TCRdb table lists in-frame clones only, not all of them. Clone size and the V and J calls come from that table; the DNA yielded D and trimming. The sample lists roughly 28,000 clones, 89% seen once, with roughly half in the top ten. Sequences were obtained from peripheral blood. The clonotype was recovered from a human donor with acute or convalescent COVID-19. The donor label of this sample is uncertain. The chain has TRBV11-2 and TRBJ2-7; D may be TRBD1 (6 bases). The CDR3 loop is CASSLSDSSYEQYF. DNA for the CDR3: TGTGCCAGCAGCCTCTCGGACAGTTCCTACGAGCAGTACTTC.